Sequencing of this TCR beta chain was carried out in a study of human T cells and chemical hapten exposure. Across the whole study: All through the approximately 24-week study, the scalp of each patient received diphenylcyclopropenone doses weekly. Whole-study results and caveats: Controls formed significantly fewer large CDR3 similarity clusters than expanded TCRs did.

Specified time point: patch test 1, 2 weeks after DPC sensitization. Treatment described: therapeutic diphenylcyclopropenone sensitization with weekly scalp DPC. Germline assignment: CDR1 MNHEY and CDR2 SVGAGI. The CDR3 is 14 residues long. Germline trimming cut 10 bases from V and 5 bases from J; bases unmatched to any gene: 11. Comment on this clonotype: Its cognate antigen is unknown.

Individual cDNA molecules had unique molecular identifiers attached to them by the library. TCRdb itself ran the RACE reads through MiXCR, one entry per CDR3 protein. The sample carries approximately 90,000 distinct CDR3 sequences, about 10% recorded once. The chain employs TRBV6-5 and TRBJ2-1; 7 positions agree with TRBD1. The specimen comprised whole blood, sampled in connection with sensitization to the hapten diphenylcyclopropenone (DPC). This TCR derives from a man in his forties with alopecia areata. Some clones in this sample may be carry-over from other donors' samples. This CDR3 is CATKVGDSNNEQFF. In DNA, the CDR3 is TGTGCCACCAAGGTTGGGGACAGCAACAATGAGCAGTTCTTC.